This TCR beta chain was recovered during a study of blood T cell repertoires in COVID-19. The V and J ends lost 1 base and 7 bases respectively, with 8 bases between them. This CDR3 is built from 12 residues. Germline-derived CDR1 and CDR2 are SGHDT and YYEEEE. Participant-reported clinical history was the basis for cohort assignment. Exposed study participants had met a COVID-19 case within 2 weeks before entry. The method was immunoSEQ multiplex PCR; TCRdb's version includes in-frame clones alone and lacks a portion of them. The sample lists fewer than 400,000 clones; roughly 90% were seen once. Specimen: PBMCs or T cells enriched from blood (not recorded which). The J gene is TRBJ1-2, the V gene TRBV5-6; D not certain. The clonotype was recovered from a woman aged 30 to 39 who had been exposed to COVID-19. CDR3 sequence (DNA): TGTGCCAGCAGCTTGTTACGGGGTGGCTACACCTTC. Translated, it gives CASSLLRGGYTF.